This is a list of T cell receptor beta chains from one sample in a study of a mutant IDH1 vaccine in newly diagnosed glioma. Antigens for these TCRs are unknown. Profiled with immunoSEQ multiplex PCR; TCRdb holds only in-frame clones, not every one. The sample comprises tens of thousands of clones, 74% of which are singletons, and over 3.5% rests with the top ten. The specimen comprised PBMCs, sampled from a glioma patient whose treatment included an IDH1 peptide vaccine. The receptor source for this set is a man over 45 with glioma. Each CDR3 is given with its conserved first and last residue. The order of the fields is clone size, CDR3 length, D gene, V gene, J gene, CDR3 DNA, CDR3 protein. The D gene is left open where the match is weak. Clone size is given for some rows only: seen once, a few or many times, or a class if the clone is expanded.

-,12,-,TRBV6-5,TRBJ1-5,TGTGCCAGTCGTACGAGCAATCAGCCCCAGCATTTT,CASRTSNQPQHF
-,11,-,TRBV18,TRBJ1-1,TGTGTTGCTAGGGGAAACGCTGAAGCTTTCTTT,CVARGNAEAFF
-,12,-,TRBV5-1,TRBJ2-7,TGCGCCAGCAGCTTGGCGGGGGACGAGCAGTACTTC,CASSLAGDEQYF
-,14,-,TRBV30,TRBJ2-3,TGTGCCTGGATAGGCGGCGGAGGCACAGATACGCAGTATTTT,CAWIGGGGTDTQYF
-,14,-,TRBV7-9,TRBJ2-7,TGTGCCAGCAGCTTAGCGGGGGAGCTCTACGAGCAGTACTTC,CASSLAGELYEQYF
-,16,TRBD2,TRBV6-5,TRBJ2-3,TGTGCCAGCAGTTACTACACTAGCGGGGGTGCAGATACGCAGTATTTT,CASSYYTSGGADTQYF
-,12,-,TRBV29-1,TRBJ2-2,TGCAGCGTTGCCAGGGAGTCCGGGGAGCTGTTTTTT,CSVARESGELFF
-,15,-,TRBV9,TRBJ2-5,TGTGCCAGCAGCGTAGAGGCTCGGGGCGCGGAGACCCAGTACTTC,CASSVEARGAETQYF
once,15,-,TRBV25-1,TRBJ1-5,TGTGCCAGCAGTGGGGGCGCGGATAGCAATCAGCCCCAGCATTTT,CASSGGADSNQPQHF
-,14,-,TRBV9,TRBJ1-1,TGTGCCAGCAGCGTAGGGGTAGAGAACACTGAAGCTTTCTTT,CASSVGVENTEAFF
once,14,TRBD2,TRBV6-5,TRBJ2-7,TGTGCCAGCAGTCCCGGGGGGGCCCCCTACGAGCAGTACTTC,CASSPGGAPYEQYF
-,12,-,TRBV5-1,TRBJ2-5,TGCGCCAGCAGCCCTGACCAAGAGACCCAGTACTTC,CASSPDQETQYF
once,16,TRBD2,TRBV29-1,TRBJ2-5,TGCAGCGGCACTGCCCCGGGGCTAGCGGGGGAACAGACCCAGTACTTC,CSGTAPGLAGEQTQYF
once,14,TRBD1,TRBV9,TRBJ1-2,TGTGCCAGCAGCGCGGGACAGGGGAACTATGGCTACACCTTC,CASSAGQGNYGYTF
few,11,-,TRBV10-3,TRBJ2-2,TGTGCCATCAGTGAGATCGGGGAGCTGTTTTTT,CAISEIGELFF
-,13,-,TRBV7-2,TRBJ1-1,TGTGCCAGCAGCTTCCAGGGAGGCACTGAAGCTTTCTTT,CASSFQGGTEAFF
few,15,TRBD1,TRBV19,TRBJ1-2,TGTGCCAGTAGTGGACGGGACAGACCTTCCTATGGCTACACCTTC,CASSGRDRPSYGYTF
-,16,-,TRBV28,TRBJ1-5,TGTGCCAGCAGTTTCCATCCCCGGACTGGGACCGAGCCCCAGCATTTT,CASSFHPRTGTEPQHF
-,14,-,TRBV4-2,TRBJ1-3,TGTGCCAGCAGCCAAGACTACAGGGGAAACACCATATATTTT,CASSQDYRGNTIYF
-,12,-,TRBV6-5,TRBJ2-3,TGTGCCAGCAGTTACCCGACAGATACGCAGTATTTT,CASSYPTDTQYF
-,14,-,TRBV27,TRBJ1-3,TGTGCCAGCAGTTCTCTCCGGGCTGGAAACACCATATATTTT,CASSSLRAGNTIYF
few,12,-,TRBV30,TRBJ1-4,TGTGCCTGGAGTGCCGGGTATGAAAAACTGTTTTTT,CAWSAGYEKLFF
few,15,TRBD1,TRBV30,TRBJ1-2,TGTGCCTGGAGTCAACACTCAGGGGGAATCTATGGCTACACCTTC,CAWSQHSGGIYGYTF
-,16,-,TRBV5-1,TRBJ1-4,TGCGCCAGCAGCTTGTGGTTGGCGAGTTCATCTGAAAAACTGTTTTTT,CASSLWLASSSEKLFF
-,13,-,TRBV19,TRBJ2-1,TGTGCCAGTAGTTCACACTCGAACAATGAGCAGTTCTTC,CASSSHSNNEQFF
-,14,-,TRBV6-6,TRBJ2-3,TGTGCCAGCAGCCGCAGTAAGGGCACAGATACGCAGTATTTT,CASSRSKGTDTQYF
-,17,TRBD1,TRBV4-3,TRBJ2-7,TGCGCCAGCAGCCAAGGGGCCGGGGGACAGGGAAGCGACGAGCAGTACTTC,CASSQGAGGQGSDEQYF
-,17,-,TRBV25-1,TRBJ2-1,TGTGCCAGCACCGCACCCCCCAGGGTCTGGGGGTACAATGAGCAGTTCTTC,CASTAPPRVWGYNEQFF
few,15,-,TRBV6-5,TRBJ2-7,TGTGCCAGCAGTTACAGTTCTGGGGGCGAATACGAGCAGTACTTC,CASSYSSGGEYEQYF